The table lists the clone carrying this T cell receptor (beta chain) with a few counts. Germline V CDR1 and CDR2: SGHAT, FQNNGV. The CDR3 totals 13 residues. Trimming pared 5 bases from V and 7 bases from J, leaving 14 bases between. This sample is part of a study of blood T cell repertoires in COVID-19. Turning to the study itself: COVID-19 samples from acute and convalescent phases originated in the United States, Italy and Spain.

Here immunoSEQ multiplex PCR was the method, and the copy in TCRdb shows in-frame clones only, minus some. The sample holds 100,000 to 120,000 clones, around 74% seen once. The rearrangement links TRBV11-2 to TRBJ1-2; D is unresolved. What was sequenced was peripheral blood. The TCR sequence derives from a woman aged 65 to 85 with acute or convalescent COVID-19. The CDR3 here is CASSPGRGTGYTF. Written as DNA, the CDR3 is TGTGCCAGCAGCCCCGGGAGAGGCACTGGCTACACCTTC.